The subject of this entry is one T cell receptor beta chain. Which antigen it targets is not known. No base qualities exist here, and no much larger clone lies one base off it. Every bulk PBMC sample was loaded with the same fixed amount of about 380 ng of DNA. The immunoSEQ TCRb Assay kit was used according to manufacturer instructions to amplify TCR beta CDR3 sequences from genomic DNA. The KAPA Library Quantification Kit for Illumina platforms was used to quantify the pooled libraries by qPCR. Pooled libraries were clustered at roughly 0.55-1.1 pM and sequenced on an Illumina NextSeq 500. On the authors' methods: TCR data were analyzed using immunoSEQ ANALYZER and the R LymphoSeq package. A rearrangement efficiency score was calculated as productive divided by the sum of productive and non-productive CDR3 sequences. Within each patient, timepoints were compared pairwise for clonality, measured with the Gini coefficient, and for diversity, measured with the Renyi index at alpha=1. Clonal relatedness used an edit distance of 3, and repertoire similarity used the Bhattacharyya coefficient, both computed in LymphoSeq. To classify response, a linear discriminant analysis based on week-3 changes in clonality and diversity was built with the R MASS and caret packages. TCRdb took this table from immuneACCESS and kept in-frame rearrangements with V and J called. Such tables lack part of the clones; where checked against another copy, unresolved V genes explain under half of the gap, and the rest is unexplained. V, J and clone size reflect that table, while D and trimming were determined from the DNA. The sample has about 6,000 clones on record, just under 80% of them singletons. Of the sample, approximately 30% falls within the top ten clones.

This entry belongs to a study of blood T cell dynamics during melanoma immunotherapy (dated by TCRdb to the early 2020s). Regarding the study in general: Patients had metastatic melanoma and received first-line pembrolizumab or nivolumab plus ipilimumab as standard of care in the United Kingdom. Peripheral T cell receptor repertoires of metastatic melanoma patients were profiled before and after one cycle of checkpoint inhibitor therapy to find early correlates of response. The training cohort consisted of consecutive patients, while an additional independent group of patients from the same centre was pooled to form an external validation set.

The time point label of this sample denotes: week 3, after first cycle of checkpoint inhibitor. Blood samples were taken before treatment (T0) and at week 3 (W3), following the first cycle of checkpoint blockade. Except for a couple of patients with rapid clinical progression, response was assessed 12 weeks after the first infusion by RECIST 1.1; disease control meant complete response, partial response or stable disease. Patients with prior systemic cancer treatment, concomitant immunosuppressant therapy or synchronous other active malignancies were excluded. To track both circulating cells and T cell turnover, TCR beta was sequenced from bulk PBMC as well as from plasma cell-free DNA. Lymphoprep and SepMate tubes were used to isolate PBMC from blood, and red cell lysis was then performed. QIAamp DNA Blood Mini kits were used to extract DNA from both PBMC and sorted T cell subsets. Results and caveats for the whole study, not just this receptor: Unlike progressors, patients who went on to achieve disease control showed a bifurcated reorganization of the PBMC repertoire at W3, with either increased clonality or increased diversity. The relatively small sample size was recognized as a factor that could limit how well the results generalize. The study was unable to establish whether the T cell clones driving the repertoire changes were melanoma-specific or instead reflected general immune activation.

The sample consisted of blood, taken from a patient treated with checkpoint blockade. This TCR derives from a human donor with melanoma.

DNA sequence: TGCGCCAGCAGCCCGGAGGGGGCACATATCTACGAGCAGTACTTC. Translated, it gives CASSPEGAHIYEQYF. The rearrangement combines TRBV5-1 with TRBJ2-7; TRBD1 could be the D gene, as 7 bases match. V sheds 4 bases and J sheds 3 bases, leaving 17 bases between their ends. CDR3 length: 15 amino acids, cysteine to phenylalanine. Left in the record is the CDR3 DNA by itself, 45 bases read in frame from the first base. Reading the germline V gene gives CDR1 SGHRS and CDR2 YFSETQ.